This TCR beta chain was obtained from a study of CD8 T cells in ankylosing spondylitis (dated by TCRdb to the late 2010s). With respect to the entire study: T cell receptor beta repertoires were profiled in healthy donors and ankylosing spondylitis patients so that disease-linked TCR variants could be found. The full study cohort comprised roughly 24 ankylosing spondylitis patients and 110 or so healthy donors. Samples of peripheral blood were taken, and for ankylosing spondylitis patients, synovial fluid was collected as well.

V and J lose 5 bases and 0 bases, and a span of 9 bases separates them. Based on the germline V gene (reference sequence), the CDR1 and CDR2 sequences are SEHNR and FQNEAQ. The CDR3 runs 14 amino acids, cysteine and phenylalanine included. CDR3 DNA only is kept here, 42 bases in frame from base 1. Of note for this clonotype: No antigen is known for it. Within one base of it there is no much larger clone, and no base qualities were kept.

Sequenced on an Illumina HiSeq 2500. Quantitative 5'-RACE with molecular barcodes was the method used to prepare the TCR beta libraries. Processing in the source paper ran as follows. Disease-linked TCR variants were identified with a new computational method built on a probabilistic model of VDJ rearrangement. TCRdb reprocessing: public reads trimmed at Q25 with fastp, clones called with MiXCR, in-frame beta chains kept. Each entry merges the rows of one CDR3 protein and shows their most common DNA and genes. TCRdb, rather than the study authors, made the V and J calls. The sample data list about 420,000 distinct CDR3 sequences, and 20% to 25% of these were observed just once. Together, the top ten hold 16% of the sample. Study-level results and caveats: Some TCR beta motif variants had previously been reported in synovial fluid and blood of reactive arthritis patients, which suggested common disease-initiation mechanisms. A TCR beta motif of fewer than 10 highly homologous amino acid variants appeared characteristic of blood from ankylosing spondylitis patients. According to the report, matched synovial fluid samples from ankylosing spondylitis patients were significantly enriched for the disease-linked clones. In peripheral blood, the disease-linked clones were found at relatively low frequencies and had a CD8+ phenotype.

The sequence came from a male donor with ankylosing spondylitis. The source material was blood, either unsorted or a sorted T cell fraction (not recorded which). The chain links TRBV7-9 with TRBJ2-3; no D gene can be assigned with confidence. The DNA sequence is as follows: TGTGCCAGCAGCCGCGGTGGCAGCACAGATACGCAGTATTTT. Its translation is CASSRGGSTDTQYF.